This TCR beta chain was profiled in a study of T cells after yellow fever vaccination. Using its own MiXCR run on the 5' RACE reads, TCRdb lists one record per CDR3 protein. This table has around 70,000 distinct CDR3 sequences, approximately 6.9% appearing once. This CDR3 has 14 amino acids. Germline trimming cut 3 bases from V and 8 bases from J; bases unmatched to any gene: 7. Germline CDR1 is SGDLS and CDR2 is YYNGEE. The chain employs TRBV9 and TRBJ1-4, with TRBD1 matching over 7 bases. The receptor was derived from a young man who received the YFV17D yellow fever vaccine. Material: CD8+ T cells sorted from PBMCs, obtained about 5 days after the first yellow fever vaccination. CDR3 in amino acids: CASSAEQGREKLFF. The CDR3 DNA follows: TGTGCCAGCAGCGCCGAACAGGGGAGGGAAAAACTGTTTTTT.